One and the same sample provided the 20 T cell receptor beta chains below, sequenced in a study of blood T cell repertoires in COVID-19. Sequencing used immunoSEQ multiplex PCR; TCRdb keeps in-frame clones, though not all of them. The data hold roughly 120,000 clones, with 90% observed a single time. The specimen sequenced was peripheral blood. Every receptor here comes from a human donor with active COVID-19. The donor label of this sample is uncertain.

J is TRBJ2-7 and V is TRBV5-1; D gene unclear. Trimming took 1 base from V and 1 from J, leaving 6 bases between them. Germline-derived CDR1 and CDR2 are SGHRS and YFSETQ. The CDR3 sequence is 13 residues long. In DNA form, the CDR3 reads TGCGCCAGCAGCTTGAAGACTTCCTACGAGCAGTACTTC. Its protein product is CASSLKTSYEQYF.

Only a few counts were recorded for this clone. CDR3 region: CASSQDTSGGAETQYF. For the CDR3, the DNA is TGTGCCAGCAGCCAAGATACTAGCGGGGGGGCAGAGACCCAGTACTTC. The chain carries TRBV4-2 and TRBJ2-5, with 13 bases lining up with TRBD2. V lost 0 bases to trimming and J lost 4 bases; unmatched junction nucleotides: 2. The CDR3 length is 16 residues. Germline V gene lookup returns CDR1 LGHNA and CDR2 YNFKEQ.

Only one count was recorded for this clone. The chain employs TRBV6-5 and TRBJ1-3; 8 nucleotides match TRBD1. V lost 6 bases, J lost 6 bases, and 4 bases stayed unmatched. Per the germline V gene, CDR1 is MNHEY and CDR2 is SVGAGI. This CDR3 is built from 13 residues. CDR3 bases: TGTGCCAGCAGCAGGGGACAGGAAAACACCATATATTTT. Residues: CASSRGQENTIYF.

This rearrangement joins TRBV4-3 to TRBJ1-4, with D tentatively TRBD1 (6 bases). V gave up 3 bases and J gave up 1 base, with 9 bases separating them. This CDR3 has 15 amino acids. Germline lookup yields CDR1 LGHNA and CDR2 YSLEER. In DNA, the CDR3 is TGCGCCAGCAGCCATCAGGGGTTAACTAATGAAAAACTGTTTTTT. Its protein product is CASSHQGLTNEKLFF.

V gene TRBV7-2 combines with J gene TRBJ1-1; the match to TRBD1 covers 7 bases. V lost 5 bases to trimming and J lost 4 bases; unmatched junction nucleotides: 10. The germline V gene has CDR1 SGHTA and CDR2 FQGNSA. The CDR3 totals 15 residues. DNA for the CDR3: TGTGCCAGCAGCCGCCGACAGGGCGCGGGCACTGAAGCTTTCTTT. It yields the protein CASSRRQGAGTEAFF.

V is TRBV12-3 or TRBV12-4 and J is TRBJ1-6; the D is unclear. The V gene lost 6 bases and the J gene lost 7 bases, with 10 bases spanning the gap. The CDR3 is 13 amino acids. CDR3 region: CASSQTGNSPLHF. The CDR3 DNA reads TGTGCCAGCAGCCAGACTGGAAATTCACCCCTCCACTTT.

The gene calls are TRBV7-8 and TRBJ2-7; tentatively, D is TRBD1 (6 bases). V was trimmed by 5 bases and J by 3 bases, leaving 11 bases between them. The germline V gene has CDR1 SGHVS and CDR2 FQNEAQ. The CDR3 extends over 13 amino acids. The CDR3 loop is CASSRTENYEQYF. CDR3 DNA: TGTGCCAGCAGCCGGACAGAGAACTACGAGCAGTACTTC.

The chain carries TRBV15 and TRBJ2-3, with 12 bases fitting TRBD2. This CDR3 comprises 16 residues. Trimming removed 1 base from V and 5 bases from J; junction bases left unmatched: 4. Germline CDR1 LNHNV, CDR2 YYDKDF (reference sequence). DNA for the CDR3: TGTGCCACCAGCAGAGGGCCTAGCGGGGGGGGAGATACGCAGTATTTT. It is translated as CATSRGPSGGGDTQYF.

This clone appeared a few times. V gene TRBV29-1 combines with J gene TRBJ1-5, with TRBD1 identical over 10 bases. This CDR3 has 14 amino acids. Losses at the gene ends were 6 bases for V and 5 bases for J; bases not matched to a gene: 7. Germline CDR1 and CDR2: SQVTM and ANQGSEA. The CDR3 reads CSVWTGGEYQPQHF. The CDR3 DNA reads as TGCAGCGTCTGGACAGGGGGAGAGTATCAGCCCCAGCATTTT.

This rearrangement joins TRBV19 to TRBJ2-3; 11 bases align to TRBD2. Germline-derived CDR1 and CDR2 are LNHDA and SQIVND (reference sequence). V lost 5 bases and J lost 9; bases outside the gene matches: 7. This CDR3 region has 14 residues. The CDR3: CASSFLGTSGTQYF. DNA for the CDR3: TGTGCCAGTAGTTTCCTAGGGACTAGCGGAACGCAGTATTTT. Supplemented by reference TRBV19 and TRBJ2-3, the full variable domain reads DGGITQSPKYLFRKEGQNVTLSCEQNLNHDAMYWYRQDPGQGLRLIYYSQIVNDFQKGDIAEGYSVSREKKESFPLTVTSAQKNPTAFYLCASSFLGTSGTQYFGPGTRLTVL.

The chain joins TRBV5-1 to TRBJ2-3; 10 positions match TRBD2. From germline, CDR1 is SGHRS and CDR2 YFSETQ. The CDR3 covers 16 residues. V shed 6 bases, J shed 3 bases, and the junction held 10 bases outside the gene matches. The DNA of the CDR3 is TGCGCCAGCACCCCCGCCCCTAGCGGGGGTACAGATACGCAGTATTTT. Its translation: CASTPAPSGGTDTQYF. Full variable domain (missing parts from reference TRBV5-1 and TRBJ2-3): KAGVTQTPRYLIKTRGQQVTLSCSPISGHRSVSWYQQTPGQGLQFLFEYFSETQRNKGNFPGRFSGRQFSNSRSEMNVSTLELGDSALYLCASTPAPSGGTDTQYFGPGTRLTVL.

CDR3 DNA sequence: TGTGCCACCAGTGATCCCGGAGAGAAACTGTTTTTT. This gives the protein CATSDPGEKLFF. The chain combines TRBV24-1 with TRBJ1-4; D is undetermined. This CDR3 contains 12 residues. Trimming took 3 bases from V and 11 from J, leaving 9 bases between them. Germline CDR1 and CDR2: KGHDR and SFDVKD.

The chain combines TRBV5-4 with TRBJ1-1, with 8 bases aligning to TRBD1. The CDR3 is 13 amino acids. V was pared by 6 bases and J by 3 bases, with 4 bases of the junction left unmatched. Germline values: CDR1 SGHNT, CDR2 YYREEE (reference sequence). CDR3: CASTGQGDTEAFF. DNA for the CDR3: TGTGCCAGCACCGGACAGGGCGACACTGAAGCTTTCTTT.

The chain carries TRBV9 and TRBJ2-2; 7 nucleotides line up with TRBD1. From germline, CDR1 is SGDLS and CDR2 YYNGEE. Trimming took 4 bases from V and 0 from J; bases not matched to a gene: 9. The CDR3 extends over 17 amino acids. Here the CDR3 DNA reads TGTGCCAGCAGCTTAAGCTCCGGGACAGCGAACACCGGGGAGCTGTTTTTT. Encoded protein: CASSLSSGTANTGELFF.

The chain recombines TRBV12-3 or TRBV12-4 with TRBJ2-7; 9 positions match TRBD1. J gave up 3 bases and V 6 bases, and 3 bases lay outside the gene matches. The CDR3 is made up of 13 amino acids. The CDR3 DNA is TGTGCCAGCAGCCGGGACAGGGACTACGAGCAGTACTTC. Its translation is CASSRDRDYEQYF.

This chain joins TRBV21-1 and TRBJ2-5; the table's D call, TRBD2, has no DNA check behind it. TRBV21-1 represents a pseudogene. The CDR3 consists of 16 residues. CDR3 residues: CASSIPPGGDQETQYF. Here the CDR3 DNA reads TGTGCCAGCAGCATTCCCCCGGGAGGGGACCAAGAGACCCAGTACTTC.

This sequence joins TRBV7-2 and TRBJ1-2, with 7 nucleotides matching TRBD1. This CDR3 region has 14 residues. The junction had 10 bases not matched to a gene; V was cut back by 5 bases and J by 7 bases. Germline CDR1 and CDR2: SGHTA and FQGNSA. The CDR3 protein is CASSPRRRGLGYTF. The CDR3 DNA follows: TGTGCCAGCAGCCCCCGGAGGAGGGGGCTTGGCTACACCTTC.

V and J are TRBV14 and TRBJ2-1, with D uncertain. This CDR3 region has 17 residues. Trimming removed 2 bases from V and 0 bases from J, with 14 bases in between. Germline lookup yields CDR1 SGHDN and CDR2 FVKESK. The CDR3 DNA is TGTGCCAGCAGCCAACTAAAGCGAATCAGCTCCTACAATGAGCAGTTCTTC. It specifies CASSQLKRISSYNEQFF.

This clone was picked up one time. The genes are TRBV10-3 and TRBJ2-7; 8 bases match TRBD1. There are 15 residues in the CDR3. V dropped 10 bases and J dropped 2; count of bases not matched to a gene: 13. Looked up from germline, CDR1 is ENHRY and CDR2 is SYGVKD. The CDR3 sequence is CATRDRDRSTYEQYF. In DNA form, the CDR3 reads TGTGCCACAAGAGACCGGGACAGGTCCACCTACGAGCAGTACTTC.

The chain employs TRBV5-1 and TRBJ2-1; TRBD2 agrees at 7 bases. The germline CDR1 and CDR2 sequences are SGHRS and YFSETQ. This CDR3 contains 16 residues. V shed 0 bases and J 3 bases; nucleotides not matched to a gene: 6. The CDR3 DNA reads TGCGCCAGCAGCTTGGAGCGGCTAGCGGACTACAATGAGCAGTTCTTC. Protein sequence: CASSLERLADYNEQFF.